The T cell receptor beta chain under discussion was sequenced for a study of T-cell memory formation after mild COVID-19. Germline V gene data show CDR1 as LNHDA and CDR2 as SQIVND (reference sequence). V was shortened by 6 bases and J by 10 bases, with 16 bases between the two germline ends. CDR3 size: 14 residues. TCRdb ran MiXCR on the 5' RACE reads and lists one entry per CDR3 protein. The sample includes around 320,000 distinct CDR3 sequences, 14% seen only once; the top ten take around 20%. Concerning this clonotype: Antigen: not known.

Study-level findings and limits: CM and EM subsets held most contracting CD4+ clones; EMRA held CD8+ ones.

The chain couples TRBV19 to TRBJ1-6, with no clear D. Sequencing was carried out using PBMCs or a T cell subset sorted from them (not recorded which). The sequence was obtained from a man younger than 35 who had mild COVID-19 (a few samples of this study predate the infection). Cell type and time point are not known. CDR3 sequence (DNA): TGTGCCAGTAGCCGCCGAAAGGTAGAATCACCCCTCCACTTT. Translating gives CASSRRKVESPLHF.